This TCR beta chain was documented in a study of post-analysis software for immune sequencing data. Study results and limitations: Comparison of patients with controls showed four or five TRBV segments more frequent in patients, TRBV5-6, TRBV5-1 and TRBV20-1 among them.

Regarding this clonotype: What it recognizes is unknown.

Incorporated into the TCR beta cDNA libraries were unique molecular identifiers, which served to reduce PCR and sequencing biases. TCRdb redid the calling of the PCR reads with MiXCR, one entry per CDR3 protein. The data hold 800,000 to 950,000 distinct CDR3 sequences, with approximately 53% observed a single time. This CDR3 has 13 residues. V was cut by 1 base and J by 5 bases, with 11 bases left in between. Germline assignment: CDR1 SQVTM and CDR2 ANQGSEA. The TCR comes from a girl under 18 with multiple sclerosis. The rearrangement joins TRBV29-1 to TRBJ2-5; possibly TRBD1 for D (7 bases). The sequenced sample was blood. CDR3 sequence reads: CSVEGAGGETQYF. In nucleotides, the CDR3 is TGCAGCGTTGAAGGTGCAGGGGGGGAGACCCAGTACTTC.